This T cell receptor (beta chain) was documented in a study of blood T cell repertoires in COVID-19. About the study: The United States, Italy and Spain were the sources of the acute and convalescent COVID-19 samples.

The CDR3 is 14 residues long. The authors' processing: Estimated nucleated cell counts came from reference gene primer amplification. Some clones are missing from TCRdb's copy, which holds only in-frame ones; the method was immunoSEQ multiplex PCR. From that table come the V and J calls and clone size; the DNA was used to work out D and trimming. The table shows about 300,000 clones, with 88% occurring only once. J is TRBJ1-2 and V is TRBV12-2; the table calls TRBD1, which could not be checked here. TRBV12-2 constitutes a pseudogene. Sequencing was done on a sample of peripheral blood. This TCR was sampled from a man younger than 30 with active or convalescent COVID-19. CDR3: CASRFLDRPYGYTF. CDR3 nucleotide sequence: TGTGCAAGTCGCTTTTTGGACAGACCCTATGGCTACACCTTC.